A single sample is the source of the 25 T cell receptor beta chains below, sequenced in a study of blood T cell repertoires in COVID-19. TCRdb's copy holds only in-frame clones and misses some; the assay was immunoSEQ multiplex PCR. The table has over 200,000 clones, just over 85% seen once; the top ten hold 11%. The sample taken for sequencing was peripheral blood. These receptors came from a man aged 45-65 years with COVID-19, enrolled during active disease.

CDR3 DNA sequence: TGTGCCAGCAGCTTAGCCCCAGGGGCTAATCAGCCCCAGCATTTT. It specifies CASSLAPGANQPQHF. The chain couples TRBV7-8 to TRBJ1-5; D may be TRBD1 (6 bases). V lost 0 bases and J 4 bases, leaving 10 bases between the germline ends. The V gene's germline CDR1 is SGHVS and CDR2 FQNEAQ. The CDR3 contains 15 residues.

This chain uses TRBV2 with TRBJ1-1; 7 bases match TRBD1. The CDR3 has 15 amino acids. Trimming took 1 base from V and 1 from J; bases not matched to a gene: 3. Germline V gene sequence: CDR1 SNHLY, CDR2 FYNNEI. The CDR3 reads CASSEGAGGNTEAFF. The CDR3 DNA reads TGTGCCAGCAGTGAAGGCGCAGGGGGGAACACTGAAGCTTTCTTT.

The V and J genes are TRBV11-3 and TRBJ2-1; 8 nucleotides line up with TRBD2. Germline CDR1 and CDR2: SGHNT and YENEEA. Losses at the gene ends were 1 base for V and 2 bases for J; bases not matched to a gene: 7. The CDR3 is 17 amino acids. CDR3 region: CASSLGSGSGAYNEQFF. Here the CDR3 DNA reads TGTGCCAGCAGCTTAGGATCGGGTAGCGGGGCCTACAATGAGCAGTTCTTC.

The CDR3 sequence: CASSFQGQYYGYTF. CDR3 DNA sequence: TGTGCCAGCAGTTTCCAAGGACAGTACTATGGCTACACCTTC. The rearrangement uses TRBV28 and TRBJ1-2, with a weak D call TRBD1 (6 bases). The germline V and J ends were trimmed by 3 bases and 3 bases, with 11 bases remaining between them. CDR3 length: 14 amino acids. CDR1 and CDR2 from the germline V gene are MDHEN and SYDVKM.

J is TRBJ2-3 and V is TRBV12-3 or TRBV12-4, with no clear D. The CDR3 is 12 residues long. V lost 5 bases and J 1 base, leaving 4 bases between the germline ends. CDR3 DNA sequence: TGTGCCAGCAGTCGGGGCACAGATACGCAGTATTTT. Translated: CASSRGTDTQYF.

The V gene is TRBV27, the J gene TRBJ1-4; 9 bases are shared with TRBD1. Germline V gene lookup returns CDR1 MNHEY and CDR2 SMNVEV (reference sequence). The CDR3 totals 15 residues. Trimming at V came to 5 bases and at J to 7 bases, leaving 8 bases not matched to a gene. DNA for the CDR3: TGTGCCAGCAGTCGAACGACAGGGGGAGGTGAAAAACTGTTTTTT. Residues: CASSRTTGGGEKLFF.

This chain uses TRBV5-1 with TRBJ1-1; D is unresolved. This CDR3 has 13 amino acids. Deletions cut 0 bases from V and 7 bases from J, with 10 bases between. Germline V gene data show CDR1 as SGHRS and CDR2 as YFSETQ. Here the CDR3 reads CASSLVQSSEAFF. The CDR3 region has the DNA TGCGCCAGCAGCTTGGTGCAATCTAGTGAAGCTTTCTTT.

The V gene is TRBV6-5, the J gene TRBJ2-7; 12 nucleotides align to TRBD1. CDR1 is MNHEY and CDR2 is SVGAGI in the germline V gene. The CDR3 loop spans 15 amino acids. V shed 5 bases, J shed 4 bases, and the junction held 6 bases outside the gene matches. The CDR3 DNA sequence: TGTGCCAGCAGTCTCGGGGGACAGGGGGCTTACGAGCAGTACTTC. It codes for CASSLGGQGAYEQYF.

This clone came up once. J is TRBJ2-7 and V is TRBV6-4; 8 nucleotides match TRBD1. Per the germline V gene, CDR1 is MRHNA and CDR2 is SNTAGT. This CDR3 spans 14 amino acids. Losses at the gene ends were 3 bases for V and 7 bases for J; bases not matched to a gene: 8. The CDR3 sequence is CASSETGGLGEQYF. The CDR3 DNA is TGTGCCAGCAGTGAAACAGGGGGGCTTGGAGAGCAGTACTTC.

This sequence joins TRBV5-1 and TRBJ2-5; TRBD2 aligns across 12 bases. Trimming cost V 5 bases and J 2 bases; bases outside gene matches: 4. The CDR3 consists of 15 residues. Germline V gives CDR1 SGHRS, CDR2 YFSETQ. CDR3 DNA sequence: TGCGCCAGCAGACCGACTAGCGGGGGACAAGAGACCCAGTACTTC. This codes for CASRPTSGGQETQYF.

J is TRBJ2-5 and V is TRBV9; a possible D gene is TRBD2 (5 bases). V was trimmed by 0 bases and J by 7 bases, leaving 10 bases between them. This CDR3 contains 13 residues. CDR1 is SGDLS, CDR2 YYNGEE, per germline. CDR3 region: CASSVEEVATQYF. The CDR3 DNA reads as TGTGCCAGCAGCGTAGAGGAGGTGGCGACCCAGTACTTC.

The chain carries TRBV6-1 and TRBJ1-2, with 7 positions matching TRBD1. V shed 2 bases, J shed 7 bases, and the junction held 7 bases outside the gene matches. The CDR3 covers 14 residues. Germline-derived CDR1 and CDR2 are MNHNS and SASEGT. In DNA, the CDR3 is TGTGCCAGCAGTGAACAAGACAGGGAGGCTGGCTACACCTTC. It translates to CASSEQDREAGYTF.

This clone has just a few counts. V usage is TRBV11-3 and J usage is TRBJ2-7, with TRBD2 identical over 7 bases. CDR1 and CDR2 (germline): SGHNT, YENEEA. The CDR3 spans 13 residues. V shed 2 bases, J shed 5 bases, and the junction held 3 bases outside the gene matches. The CDR3 spells CASSLRGGNEQYF. The CDR3 bases are TGTGCCAGCAGCTTACGGGGAGGGAACGAGCAGTACTTC. Complete variable domain (other parts from reference TRBV11-3 and TRBJ2-7): EAGVVQSPRYKIIEKKQPVAFWCNPISGHNTLYWYLQNLGQGPELLIRYENEEAVDDSQLPKDRFSAERLKGVDSTLKIQPAELGDSAVYLCASSLRGGNEQYFGPGTRLTVT.

This clone was recorded a few times. The genes are TRBV12-5 and TRBJ2-2, with a weak D call TRBD1 (5 bases). V was trimmed by 1 base and J by 6 bases, leaving 9 bases between them. The CDR3 is made up of 14 amino acids. Germline CDR1 and CDR2: LGHNT and FRNRAP. CDR3 protein: CASGLGLGAGELFF. In nucleotides, the CDR3 is TGTGCTAGTGGTTTGGGGTTAGGGGCCGGGGAGCTGTTTTTT. Together with reference TRBV12-5 and TRBJ2-2, the CDR3 gives the full variable domain: DARVTQTPRHKVTEMGQEVTMRCQPILGHNTVFWYRQTMMQGLELLAYFRNRAPLDDSGMPKDRFSAEMPDATLATLKIQPSEPRDSAVYFCASGLGLGAGELFFGEGSRLTVL.

V gene TRBV5-1 combines with J gene TRBJ2-1, with 12 bases fitting TRBD2. After removal of 6 bases from V and 7 bases from J, the junction contained 8 bases not matched to a gene. Germline-derived CDR1 and CDR2 are SGHRS and YFSETQ. The length of the CDR3 is 15 residues. In DNA, the CDR3 is TGCGCCAGCACCCAACTAGCGGGAGGAGAAAATGAGCAGTTCTTC. It yields the protein CASTQLAGGENEQFF.

The V call is TRBV27, the J call TRBJ1-2; tentatively, D is TRBD1 (5 bases). This CDR3 has 12 amino acids. Trimming cost V 5 bases and J 5 bases, with 9 bases left between them. Germline CDR1 MNHEY, CDR2 SMNVEV (reference sequence). The CDR3 protein is CASSTSGYGYTF. CDR3 sequence (DNA): TGTGCCAGCAGTACCTCAGGGTATGGCTACACCTTC.

The chain links TRBV9 to TRBJ1-2; 7 nucleotides agree with TRBD1. CDR3 size: 14 residues. CDR1 is SGDLS and CDR2 is YYNGEE in the germline V gene. The ends lost 5 bases at V and 4 bases at J; junction bases unmatched: 8. The CDR3 DNA reads TGTGCCAGCAGTGCTACCGGGACAGCCTATGGCTACACCTTC. This encodes CASSATGTAYGYTF.

The J gene is TRBJ1-5, the V gene TRBV18, with 7 bases identical to TRBD1. The CDR3 has 14 amino acids. The V and J ends lost 4 bases and 2 bases, in that order; junction bases with no gene match: 2. CDR1 is KGHSH and CDR2 is LQKENI in the germline V gene. CDR3 region: CASSQGAGNQPQHF. DNA of the CDR3: TGTGCCAGCTCACAGGGGGCCGGCAATCAGCCCCAGCATTTT.

This clone was counted a few times. The rearrangement uses TRBV7-9 and TRBJ2-1, with 14 bases that match TRBD2. CDR1 is SEHNR and CDR2 is FQNEAQ in the germline V gene (reference sequence). Trimming took 1 base from V and 3 from J; bases not matched to a gene: 2. The CDR3 consists of 17 residues. CDR3 DNA: TGTGCCAGCAGCTTAGTGACTAGCGGGAGGGACTACAATGAGCAGTTCTTC. Translating gives CASSLVTSGRDYNEQFF.

The rearrangement links TRBV6-6 to TRBJ1-2, with 8 positions matching TRBD1. Trimming took 6 bases from V and 2 from J; bases not matched to a gene: 2. CDR3 length: 13 residues. CDR1 and CDR2 from the germline V gene are MNHNY and SVGAGI (reference sequence). The CDR3 DNA is TGTGCCAGCAGGGACAGGGCGAACTATGGCTACACCTTC. This codes for CASRDRANYGYTF.

The genes are TRBV3-1 (or the pseudogene TRBV3-2) and TRBJ1-6; possibly TRBD1 for D (6 bases). In germline, CDR1 is LGHDT, CDR2 YNNKEL (reference sequence). V was cut by 2 bases and J by 7 bases, with 9 bases left in between. This CDR3 is built from 14 residues. Here the CDR3 DNA reads TGTGCCAGCAGCCAATCCCAGGGGAATTCACCCCTCCACTTT. Translation: CASSQSQGNSPLHF.

The chain combines TRBV7-8 with TRBJ1-3; TRBD1 matches 9 bases. The CDR3 spans 18 residues. CDR1 SGHVS and CDR2 FQNEAQ come from the germline V gene. Unmatched junction bases numbered 11, after V lost 5 bases and J lost 0 bases. CDR3 protein: CASSPHWTGDISGNTIYF. The DNA of the CDR3 is TGTGCCAGCAGCCCACATTGGACAGGGGATATCTCTGGAAACACCATATATTTT.

DNA for the CDR3: TGTGCCACCAGTGATTTAAGGGGTTCGGATGAGCAGTTCTTC. It codes for CATSDLRGSDEQFF. The chain joins TRBV24-1 to TRBJ2-1; TRBD1 might be the D (5 bases). The germline V gene has CDR1 KGHDR and CDR2 SFDVKD. Trimming stripped 1 base from V and 8 bases from J, with 11 bases between. This CDR3 is built from 14 residues.

This chain links TRBV2 with TRBJ2-7; TRBD1 agrees at 8 bases. This CDR3 spans 14 amino acids. The germline V gene has CDR1 SNHLY and CDR2 FYNNEI. Unmatched junction bases numbered 12, after V lost 8 bases and J lost 6 bases. CDR3: CASQLTRTGSEQYF. The CDR3 DNA is TGTGCCAGCCAACTAACTCGGACAGGGTCCGAGCAGTACTTC.

The V and J genes are TRBV5-6 and TRBJ1-5; D unresolved. V lost 1 base to trimming and J lost 3 bases, with 11 bases between them. Germline V gives CDR1 SGHDT, CDR2 YYEEEE. The CDR3 covers 15 residues. The CDR3 protein is CASSLNPVSNQPQHF. Written as DNA, the CDR3 is TGTGCCAGCAGCTTGAATCCGGTATCCAATCAGCCCCAGCATTTT.